The source of this T cell receptor (beta chain) is a study of blood T cell repertoires in COVID-19 (dated by TCRdb to 2018 to 2021). Some background on the complete study: Samples from collaborators originated in the United States, Italy and Spain and spanned both the acute and convalescent phases of COVID-19. The samples were drawn from two sources: the first 160 participants of the ongoing ImmuneRACE study, and 1,200 or so subjects contributed by 6 global collaborators. Subjects who had been exposed to COVID-19, were actively infected with it, or had recovered from it provided the deeply sampled blood TCRbeta repertoires that made up the dataset. A de-identified subject ID, COVID-19 status, age in years and sex were almost always included in the sample metadata. The prospective study material was composed of cDNA or gDNA derived from T cells, B-cell-depleted T cells, or PBMCs. The repertoires were released in a freely available public database meant as a resource for research on the immune response to SARS-CoV-2. HLA class I and class II types, where available, came from metadata supplied by the sample provider rather than from assay-based typing.

One collaborating source in Seattle enrolled patients during active infection and followed them longitudinally through the course of disease. Each collaborating institution followed its own protocols to collect whole blood in K2EDTA tubes. For TCRbeta analysis, collaborators shipped samples in one of three forms: frozen whole blood, isolated PBMCs, or DNA extracted from either of those sample types. This clone was detected only a few times. The target of this receptor is not known. Per-base qualities were not stored, and no clone one base away is much larger. General conclusions and limits of the study: The quantity of clinical and demographic metadata differed by source and by participant and was supplied without curation.

TCRbeta CDR3 regions were amplified from genomic DNA by means of the immunoSEQ Assay, a bias-controlled multiplex PCR. On the authors' methods: The number of nucleated cells in each sample was estimated by amplification of reference gene primers within the assay. To quantify the absolute abundance of each unique TCRbeta CDR3 rearrangement, sequence reads were collapsed and filtered. For each sample, productive Simpson clonality was calculated as the square root of Simpson's diversity index over productive rearrangements. TCRdb carries this immuneACCESS record with in-frame sequences only. Its versions omit some clonotypes, under half of them owing to an unresolved V gene in the studies checked, with the rest unexplained. Clone size and V and J calls were adopted from that table, with D and trimming inferred from the DNA. Counted in this sample were fewer than 350,000 clones; roughly nine tenths of them appeared once. The biggest ten clones account for approximately 12% of the sample.

After removal of 5 bases from V and 8 bases from J, the junction retains 15 bases not matched to a gene. The germline V gene (reference sequence) yields LNHDA for CDR1 and SQIVND for CDR2. The CDR3 runs 16 residues from the cysteine to the phenylalanine. Just the 48-base CDR3 DNA is kept, in frame starting at base 1. The sequence joins TRBV19 to TRBJ2-1; the junction holds 7 bases that match TRBD1. The source of this sequence is a woman aged 30 to 39 with COVID-19, enrolled during active disease. Sequenced sample: peripheral blood. The base sequence is TGTGCCAGTAGTCCCCCAGACAGGGTTGTTTTAGATGAGCAGTTCTTC. It is translated as CASSPPDRVVLDEQFF. The variable domain in full, with residues beyond the CDR3 obtained from the reference TRBV19 and TRBJ2-1 genes, is DGGITQSPKYLFRKEGQNVTLSCEQNLNHDAMYWYRQDPGQGLRLIYYSQIVNDFQKGDIAEGYSVSREKKESFPLTVTSAQKNPTAFYLCASSPPDRVVLDEQFFGPGTRLTVL.